This T cell receptor beta chain was retrieved from a study of vaccination and CD4 T cells after COVID-19. The overall study: Overlapping spike peptides of SARS-CoV-2, HCoV-NL63, HCoV-OC43 and HCoV-229E were used, and cells were stimulated with them.

An Oncomine TCR Beta short-read assay was used to sequence the DNA from cultured CD4+ T cells. The authors extracted genomic DNA from cultured CD4+ T cells. TCRdb passed the PCR reads through MiXCR, listing each CDR3 protein once. Of roughly 20,000 distinct CDR3 sequences listed, around 68% are singletons. The CDR3 loop spans 16 amino acids. Germline trimming cut 5 bases from V and 3 bases from J; bases unmatched to any gene: 9. Germline V gene sequence: CDR1 DFQATT, CDR2 SNEGSKA (reference sequence). Regarding treatment: approximately nine-day PBMC culture with coronavirus spike peptide pools or control peptides (ViraFEST assay). Before TCRs were sequenced, ViraFEST expanded antigen-specific T cells with peptide pools. With about ten days of culture completed, CD4+ T cells were isolated by negative selection. Comments on this clonotype: Its matching antigen is unknown.

The rearrangement joins TRBV20-1 to TRBJ2-1; 11 nucleotides match TRBD2. The clonotype comes from a human donor who received a COVID-19 vaccine. This specimen was CD4+ T cells from blood, cultured in vitro, taken before SARS-CoV-2 vaccination. CDR3 sequence: CSAPTLAGGRYNEQFF. As DNA, the CDR3 is TGCAGTGCTCCTACTCTAGCGGGGGGCCGCTACAATGAGCAGTTCTTC.